This entry describes one T cell receptor (beta chain). The validation cohort, a group of over a hundred subjects, included the donors and was separate from the approximately 680-subject first cohort. This CDR3 region has 18 residues. The V gene's germline CDR1 is SSHAT and CDR2 FNYEAQ (reference sequence). The junction had 13 bases not matched to a gene; V was cut back by 5 bases and J by 2 bases. This entry is derived from a study of cytomegalovirus exposure and HLA in healthy donors. The method was immunoSEQ multiplex PCR; TCRdb's version includes in-frame clones alone and lacks a portion of them. Of approximately 88,000 clones in the sample, 84% are singletons; the top ten hold about an eighth.

The chain employs TRBV7-7 and TRBJ1-1; 11 positions agree with TRBD1. This TCR was recovered from a woman aged 18-29 years in good health and CMV-seropositive. The specimen was PBMCs. CDR3 protein: CASSRPGTGGRVNTEAFF. The DNA for the CDR3 is TGTGCCAGCAGCCGACCTGGGACAGGGGGTCGGGTAAACACTGAAGCTTTCTTT.